The entry that follows covers one TCR beta chain sequence. No antigen is known for it. The table came from immunoSEQ multiplex PCR; TCRdb's copy has only in-frame clones and leaves some out. The table includes roughly 7,400 clones, 55% to 80% detected once. This sample was taken from a study of tumor-infiltrating lymphocytes in localized non-small cell lung cancer. Study-wide results and caveats: Compared with uninvolved lung, tumors showed higher T cell infiltration by TCRbeta sequencing.

This CDR3 comprises 11 residues. The sequence derives from a human donor with non-small cell lung cancer. J is TRBJ1-2 and V is TRBV1. TRBV1 counts as a pseudogene. The sample taken for sequencing was uninvolved lung tissue not adjacent to the tumor. The CDR3 sequence: CTSSQHYGYTF. Here the CDR3 DNA reads TGCACCAGCAGCCAACACTATGGCTACACCTTC.